The text below deals with one TCR beta chain. Its antigen remains unidentified. This record comes from a study of long-term antiretroviral therapy in people with HIV. Whole-study findings and limits: The blood, collected between about 2004 and 2018, was possibly taken under older ART regimens.

Run at survey level, the immunoSEQ assay was version v3.0. Some clones are missing from TCRdb's copy, which holds only in-frame ones; the method was immunoSEQ multiplex PCR. The table includes about 21,000 clones, roughly 80% detected once. The V gene end was trimmed by 7 bases and the J gene end by 1 base; junction bases not matched to a gene: 4. Germline-derived CDR1 and CDR2 are GTSNPN and SVGIG (reference sequence). This CDR3 is built from 14 residues. The chain is built from TRBV30 and TRBJ2-3; 11 bases align to TRBD2. Here the sequenced sample was unsorted PBMCs, taken 0.9 years after starting antiretroviral therapy. The origin of this receptor is a young man with HIV. CDR3 protein: CAFRSGGGTDTQYF. CDR3 in DNA: TGTGCCTTTCGTAGCGGGGGGGGCACAGATACGCAGTATTTT.